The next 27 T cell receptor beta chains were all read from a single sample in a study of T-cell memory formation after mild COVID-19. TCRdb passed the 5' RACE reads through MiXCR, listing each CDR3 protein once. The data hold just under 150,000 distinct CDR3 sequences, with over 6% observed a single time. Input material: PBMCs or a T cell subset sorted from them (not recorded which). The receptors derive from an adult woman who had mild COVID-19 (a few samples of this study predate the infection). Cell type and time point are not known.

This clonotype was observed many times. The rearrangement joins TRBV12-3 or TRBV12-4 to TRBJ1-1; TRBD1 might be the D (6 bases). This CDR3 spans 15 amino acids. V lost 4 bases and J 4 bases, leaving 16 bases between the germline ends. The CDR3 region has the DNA TGTGCCAGCAGTTCTTACGGGACATTTGGCACTGAAGCTTTCTTT. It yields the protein CASSSYGTFGTEAFF.

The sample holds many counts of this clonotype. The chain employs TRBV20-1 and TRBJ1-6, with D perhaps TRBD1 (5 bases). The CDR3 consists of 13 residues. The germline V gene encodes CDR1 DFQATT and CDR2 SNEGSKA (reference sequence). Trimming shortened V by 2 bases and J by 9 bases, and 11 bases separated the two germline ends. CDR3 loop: CSARQGEGSPLHF. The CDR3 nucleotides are TGCAGTGCTAGACAAGGGGAGGGTTCACCCCTCCACTTT.

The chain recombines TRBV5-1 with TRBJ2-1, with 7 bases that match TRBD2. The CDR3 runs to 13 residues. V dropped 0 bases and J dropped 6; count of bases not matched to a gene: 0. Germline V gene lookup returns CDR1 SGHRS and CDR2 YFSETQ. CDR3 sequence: CASSLGLANEQFF. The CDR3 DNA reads TGCGCCAGCAGCTTGGGACTAGCCAATGAGCAGTTCTTC. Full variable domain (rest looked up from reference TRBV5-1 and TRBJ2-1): KAGVTQTPRYLIKTRGQQVTLSCSPISGHRSVSWYQQTPGQGLQFLFEYFSETQRNKGNFPGRFSGRQFSNSRSEMNVSTLELGDSALYLCASSLGLANEQFFGPGTRLTVL.

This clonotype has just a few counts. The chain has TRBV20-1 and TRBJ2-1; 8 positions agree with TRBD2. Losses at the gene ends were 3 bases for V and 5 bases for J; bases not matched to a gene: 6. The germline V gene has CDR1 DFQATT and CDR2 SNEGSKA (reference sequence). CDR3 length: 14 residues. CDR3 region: CSASAGGGHNEQFF. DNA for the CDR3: TGCAGTGCTAGCGCGGGAGGAGGCCACAATGAGCAGTTCTTC.

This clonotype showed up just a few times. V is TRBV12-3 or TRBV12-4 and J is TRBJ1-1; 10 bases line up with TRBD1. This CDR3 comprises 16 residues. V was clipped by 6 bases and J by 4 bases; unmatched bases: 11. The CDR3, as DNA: TGTGCCAGCAGAACTGACAGGGGGCGCATGTCCACTGAAGCTTTCTTT. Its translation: CASRTDRGRMSTEAFF.

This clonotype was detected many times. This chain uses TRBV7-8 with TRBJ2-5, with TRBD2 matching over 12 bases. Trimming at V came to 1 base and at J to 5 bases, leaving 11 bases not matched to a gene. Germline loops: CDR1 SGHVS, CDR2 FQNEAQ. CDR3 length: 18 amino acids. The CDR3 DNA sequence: TGTGCCAGCAGCTTAGGTCGGCTAGCGGGGGGGCTACAGGAGACCCAGTACTTC. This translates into CASSLGRLAGGLQETQYF. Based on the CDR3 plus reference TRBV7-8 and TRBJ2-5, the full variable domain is GAGVSQSPRYKVAKRGQDVALRCDPISGHVSLFWYQQALGQGPEFLTYFQNEAQLDKSGLPSDRFFAERPEGSVSTLKIQRTQQEDSAVYLCASSLGRLAGGLQETQYFGPGTRLLVL.

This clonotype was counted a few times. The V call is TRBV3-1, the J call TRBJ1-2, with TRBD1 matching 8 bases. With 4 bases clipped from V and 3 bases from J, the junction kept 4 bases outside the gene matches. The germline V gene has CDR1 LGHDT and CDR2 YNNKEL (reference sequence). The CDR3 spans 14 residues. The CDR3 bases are TGTGCCAGCAGCCGCGGACAGGGATACTATGGCTACACCTTC. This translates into CASSRGQGYYGYTF.

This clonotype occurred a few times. The CDR3 DNA reads TGTGCCAGCAGCTTAAGCAGGGCGGGAGGTCTCTCCTACGAGCAGTACTTC. Its protein is CASSLSRAGGLSYEQYF. The V and J genes are TRBV7-2 and TRBJ2-7; 8 bases align to TRBD2. CDR1 and CDR2 (germline): SGHTA, FQGNSA. The CDR3 has 17 amino acids. V shed 2 bases, J shed 0 bases, and the junction held 9 bases outside the gene matches.

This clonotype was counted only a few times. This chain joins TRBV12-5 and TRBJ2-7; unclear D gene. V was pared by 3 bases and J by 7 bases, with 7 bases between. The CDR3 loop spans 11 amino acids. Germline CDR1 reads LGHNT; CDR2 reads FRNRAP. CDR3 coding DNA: TGTGCTAGTGGTTTTGGGTTTGAGCAGTACTTC. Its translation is CASGFGFEQYF.

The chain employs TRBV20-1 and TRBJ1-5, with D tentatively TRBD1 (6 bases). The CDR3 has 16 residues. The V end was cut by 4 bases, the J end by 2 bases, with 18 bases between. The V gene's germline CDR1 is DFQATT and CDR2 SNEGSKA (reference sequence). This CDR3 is CSATRGQLTGNQPQHF. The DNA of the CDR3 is TGCAGTGCTACGAGGGGACAACTTACGGGCAATCAGCCCCAGCATTTT.

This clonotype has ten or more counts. DNA of the CDR3: TGTGCCAGCAGCCAAGATGAAGCAGGGCGGGAGCAGTACTTC. Its protein is CASSQDEAGREQYF. The chain employs TRBV3-1 and TRBJ2-7, with D possibly matching TRBD1 (5 bases). Trimming took 0 bases from V and 7 from J, leaving 13 bases between them. The CDR3 runs to 14 residues. Per germline, CDR1 LGHDT and CDR2 YNNKEL (reference sequence).

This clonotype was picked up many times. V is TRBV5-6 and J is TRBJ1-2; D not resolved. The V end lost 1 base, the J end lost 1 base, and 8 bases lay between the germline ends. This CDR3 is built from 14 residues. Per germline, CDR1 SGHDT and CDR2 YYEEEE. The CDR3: CASSLTGSNYGYTF. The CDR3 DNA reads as TGTGCCAGCAGCTTGACGGGGAGTAACTATGGCTACACCTTC.

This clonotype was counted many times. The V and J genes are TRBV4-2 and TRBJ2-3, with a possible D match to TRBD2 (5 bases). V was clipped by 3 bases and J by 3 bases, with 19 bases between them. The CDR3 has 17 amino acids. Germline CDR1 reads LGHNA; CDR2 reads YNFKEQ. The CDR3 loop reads CASSQGRTPAGTDTQYF. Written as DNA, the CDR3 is TGTGCCAGCAGCCAGGGCAGGACCCCCGCGGGTACAGATACGCAGTATTTT.

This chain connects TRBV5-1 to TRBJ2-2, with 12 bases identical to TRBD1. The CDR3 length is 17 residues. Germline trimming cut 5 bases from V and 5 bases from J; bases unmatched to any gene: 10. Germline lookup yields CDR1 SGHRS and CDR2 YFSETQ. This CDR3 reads CASSSGTGGLRTGELFF. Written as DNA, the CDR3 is TGCGCCAGCAGTTCCGGGACAGGGGGCTTACGGACCGGGGAGCTGTTTTTT.

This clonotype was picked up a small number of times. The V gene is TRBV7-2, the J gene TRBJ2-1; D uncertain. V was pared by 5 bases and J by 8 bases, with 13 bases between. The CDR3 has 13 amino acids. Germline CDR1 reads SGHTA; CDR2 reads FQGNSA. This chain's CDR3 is CASSGRRVDEQFF. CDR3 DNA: TGTGCCAGCAGCGGGCGACGGGTGGATGAGCAGTTCTTC.

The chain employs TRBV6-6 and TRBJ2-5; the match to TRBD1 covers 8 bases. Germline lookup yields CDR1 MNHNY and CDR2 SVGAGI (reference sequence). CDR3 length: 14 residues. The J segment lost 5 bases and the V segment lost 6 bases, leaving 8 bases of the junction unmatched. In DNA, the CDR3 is TGTGCCAGCAGGTATCCGGGACAGGTTGAGACCCAGTACTTC. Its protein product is CASRYPGQVETQYF.

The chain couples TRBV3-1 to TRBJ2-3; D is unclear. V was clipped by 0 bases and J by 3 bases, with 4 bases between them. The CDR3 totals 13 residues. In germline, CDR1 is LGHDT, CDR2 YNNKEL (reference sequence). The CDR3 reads CASSQDRTDTQYF. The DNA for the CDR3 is TGTGCCAGCAGCCAAGATCGTACAGATACGCAGTATTTT.

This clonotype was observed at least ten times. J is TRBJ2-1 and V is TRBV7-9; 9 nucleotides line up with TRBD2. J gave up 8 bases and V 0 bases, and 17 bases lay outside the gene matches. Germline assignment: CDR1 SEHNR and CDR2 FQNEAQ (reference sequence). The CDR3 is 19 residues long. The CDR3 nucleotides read TGTGCCAGCAGCTTAGCGTTGCGTGGGGCTAGCGGGACTCTCGATGAGCAGTTCTTC. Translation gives CASSLALRGASGTLDEQFF.

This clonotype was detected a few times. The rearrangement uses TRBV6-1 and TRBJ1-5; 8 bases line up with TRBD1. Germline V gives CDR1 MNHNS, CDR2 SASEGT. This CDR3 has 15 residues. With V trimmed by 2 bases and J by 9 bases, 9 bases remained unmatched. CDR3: CASSEQGALLGPQHF. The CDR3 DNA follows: TGTGCCAGCAGTGAACAGGGGGCGTTATTAGGGCCCCAGCATTTT.

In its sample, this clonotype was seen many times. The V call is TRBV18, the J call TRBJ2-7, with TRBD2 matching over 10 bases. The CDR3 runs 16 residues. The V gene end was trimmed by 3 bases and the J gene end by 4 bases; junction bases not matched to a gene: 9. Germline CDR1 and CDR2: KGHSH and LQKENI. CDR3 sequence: CASSPDNLAGVYEQYF. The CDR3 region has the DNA TGTGCCAGCTCACCCGATAATCTAGCGGGAGTTTACGAGCAGTACTTC.

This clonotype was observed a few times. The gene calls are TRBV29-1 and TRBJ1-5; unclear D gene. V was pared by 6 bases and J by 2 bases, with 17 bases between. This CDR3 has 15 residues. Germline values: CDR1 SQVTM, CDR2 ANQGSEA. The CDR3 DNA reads TGCAGCGTCGCCGATGGGTTTCTGGGCAATCAGCCCCAGCATTTT. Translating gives CSVADGFLGNQPQHF. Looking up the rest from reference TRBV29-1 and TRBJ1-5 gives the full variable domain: SAVISQKPSRDICQRGTSLTIQCQVDSQVTMMFWYRQQPGQSLTLIATANQGSEATYESGFVIDKFPISRPNLTFSTLTVSNMSPEDSSIYLCSVADGFLGNQPQHFGDGTRLSIL.

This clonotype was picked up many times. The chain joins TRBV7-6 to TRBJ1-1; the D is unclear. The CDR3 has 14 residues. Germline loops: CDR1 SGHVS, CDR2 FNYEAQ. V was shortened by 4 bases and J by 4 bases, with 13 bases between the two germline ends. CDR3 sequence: CASSSGVSSTEAFF. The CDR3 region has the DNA TGTGCCAGCAGCTCCGGGGTCTCTAGCACTGAAGCTTTCTTT.

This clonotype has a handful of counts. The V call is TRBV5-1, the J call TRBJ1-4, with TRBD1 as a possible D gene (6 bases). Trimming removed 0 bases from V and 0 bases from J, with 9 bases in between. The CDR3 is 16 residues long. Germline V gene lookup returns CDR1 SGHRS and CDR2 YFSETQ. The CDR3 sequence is CASSLVGQTTNEKLFF. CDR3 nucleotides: TGCGCCAGCAGCTTGGTCGGACAGACAACTAATGAAAAACTGTTTTTT. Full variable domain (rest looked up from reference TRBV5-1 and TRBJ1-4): KAGVTQTPRYLIKTRGQQVTLSCSPISGHRSVSWYQQTPGQGLQFLFEYFSETQRNKGNFPGRFSGRQFSNSRSEMNVSTLELGDSALYLCASSLVGQTTNEKLFFGSGTQLSVL.

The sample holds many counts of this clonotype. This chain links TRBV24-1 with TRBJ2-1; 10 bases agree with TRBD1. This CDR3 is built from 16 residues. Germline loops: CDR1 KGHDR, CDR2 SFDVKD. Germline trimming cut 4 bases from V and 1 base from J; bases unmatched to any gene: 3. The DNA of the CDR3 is TGTGCCACCAGTGACAGGACAGGGGGGTCCTACAATGAGCAGTTCTTC. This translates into CATSDRTGGSYNEQFF.

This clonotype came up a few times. In DNA, the CDR3 is TGTGCCAGCTCATCAGGACGGAATGAAAAACTGTTTTTT. Its protein is CASSSGRNEKLFF. The rearrangement joins TRBV18 to TRBJ1-4; no clear D gene. This CDR3 contains 13 residues. Germline V lookup: CDR1 KGHSH, CDR2 LQKENI. The ends were cut back, 5 bases at V and 5 bases at J, with 9 bases in the middle.

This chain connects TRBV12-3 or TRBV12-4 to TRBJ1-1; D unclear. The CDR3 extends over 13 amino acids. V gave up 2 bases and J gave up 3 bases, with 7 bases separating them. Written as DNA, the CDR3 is TGTGCCAGCAGTTTAAGGGAGGACACTGAAGCTTTCTTT. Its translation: CASSLREDTEAFF.

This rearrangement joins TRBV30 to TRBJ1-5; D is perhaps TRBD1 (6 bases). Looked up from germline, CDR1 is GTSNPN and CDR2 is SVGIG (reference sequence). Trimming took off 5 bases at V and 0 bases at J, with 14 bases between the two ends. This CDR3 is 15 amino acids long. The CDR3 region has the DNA TGTGCCTGGTCAAAACAGGGCCATAGCAATCAGCCCCAGCATTTT. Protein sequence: CAWSKQGHSNQPQHF.